Shown below are 27 T cell receptor beta chains from a single sample sequenced in a study of cytomegalovirus exposure and HLA in healthy donors. Amplification used 60 Vbeta primers and 13 Jbeta primers. Sequenced by immunoSEQ multiplex PCR; TCRdb stores in-frame clones only, minus some. The sample shows tens of thousands of clones, 82% of them seen only once. Sequencing used PBMCs. The origin of the receptors is a woman under 30 in good health and CMV-seropositive.

This clone was seen only a few times. The rearrangement links TRBV25-1 to TRBJ2-1, with 11 bases matching TRBD1. Germline lookup yields CDR1 MGHDK and CDR2 SYGVNS. Trimming removed 5 bases from V and 8 bases from J; junction bases left unmatched: 5. The CDR3 has 14 residues. CDR3 loop: CASSRGQGGDEQFF. The CDR3 DNA is TGTGCCAGCAGTAGGGGACAGGGGGGAGATGAGCAGTTCTTC.

This chain links TRBV11-2 with TRBJ1-2; TRBD1 aligns across 12 bases. CDR1 and CDR2 from the germline V gene are SGHAT and FQNNGV. The length of the CDR3 is 16 residues. The V gene end was trimmed by 7 bases and the J gene end by 6 bases; junction bases not matched to a gene: 12. The CDR3 DNA sequence: TGTGCCAGCAACCCGGGGGGGACAGGGGGCCTTCATGGCTACACCTTC. This encodes CASNPGGTGGLHGYTF.

The chain uses TRBV7-8 and TRBJ1-3; a weak D match, TRBD1 (5 bases). The CDR3 has 18 amino acids. Trimming pared 0 bases from V and 0 bases from J, leaving 15 bases between. Germline V gives CDR1 SGHVS, CDR2 FQNEAQ. CDR3 loop: CASSLALTGDGSGNTIYF. In nucleotides, the CDR3 is TGTGCCAGCAGCTTAGCCCTGACGGGGGACGGCTCTGGAAACACCATATATTTT.

This clone has more than one count but fewer than ten. The chain uses TRBV19 and TRBJ2-7; the D gene is possibly TRBD1 (5 bases). The CDR3 sequence is 13 residues long. Trimming removed 4 bases from V and 2 bases from J, with 9 bases in between. Germline V gene sequence: CDR1 LNHDA, CDR2 SQIVND (reference sequence). CDR3 residues: CASSKTGTYEQYF. The DNA for the CDR3 is TGTGCCAGTAGTAAAACAGGTACCTACGAGCAGTACTTC.

The chain combines TRBV27 with TRBJ2-7; 8 bases are a match to TRBD1. Trimming cost V 5 bases and J 4 bases; bases outside gene matches: 7. Looked up from germline, CDR1 is MNHEY and CDR2 is SMNVEV (reference sequence). The CDR3 length is 14 residues. CDR3 residues: CASSKQGASYEQYF. CDR3 sequence (DNA): TGTGCCAGCAGTAAGCAGGGGGCATCGTACGAGCAGTACTTC.

The chain joins TRBV6-1 to TRBJ2-1; 11 bases are shared with TRBD2. Germline CDR1 reads MNHNS; CDR2 reads SASEGT. The CDR3 consists of 14 residues. With 4 bases clipped from V and 7 bases from J, the junction kept 3 bases outside the gene matches. The CDR3 region is CASSAGTSGNEQFF. CDR3 nucleotides: TGTGCCAGCAGTGCCGGGACTAGCGGTAATGAGCAGTTCTTC.

J is TRBJ1-6 and V is TRBV30; 7 bases align to TRBD1. The germline CDR1 and CDR2 sequences are GTSNPN and SVGIG (reference sequence). This CDR3 has 13 amino acids. V trimming: 4 bases; J trimming: 4 bases; junction bases outside the gene matches: 1. CDR3 coding DNA: TGTGCCTGGACGGGACAGTATAATTCACCCCTCCACTTT. It codes for CAWTGQYNSPLHF.

The chain carries TRBV27 and TRBJ2-1; 8 bases are a match to TRBD2. This CDR3 has 16 amino acids. V was clipped by 7 bases and J by 3 bases; unmatched bases: 11. Germline V lookup: CDR1 MNHEY, CDR2 SMNVEV (reference sequence). The CDR3, as DNA: TGTGCCAGCAAACGGTTAGGGGGGACTAGCTACAATGAGCAGTTCTTC. Its protein product is CASKRLGGTSYNEQFF.

This clone was seen more than once but under ten times. This chain links TRBV4-3 with TRBJ2-7, with TRBD1 matching 9 bases. Per the germline V gene, CDR1 is LGHNA and CDR2 is YSLEER. The ends lost 4 bases at V and 5 bases at J; junction bases unmatched: 3. CDR3 length: 13 amino acids. The CDR3 nucleotides are TGCGCCAGCAGCCGGGACAGGGCCCACGAGCAGTACTTC. Translating gives CASSRDRAHEQYF.

J is TRBJ1-3 and V is TRBV9, with D perhaps TRBD1 (5 bases). Germline CDR1 is SGDLS and CDR2 is YYNGEE. The germline V and J ends were trimmed by 3 bases and 2 bases, with 12 bases remaining between them. The CDR3 extends over 15 amino acids. The CDR3 protein is CASSALSGAGNTIYF. CDR3 DNA: TGTGCCAGCAGCGCGCTATCGGGGGCTGGAAACACCATATATTTT.

The V gene is TRBV7-2, the J gene TRBJ2-7; D perhaps matches TRBD1 (6 bases). CDR3 length: 15 amino acids. CDR1 and CDR2 (germline): SGHTA, FQGNSA. Trimming cost V 5 bases and J 3 bases, with 17 bases left between them. This chain's CDR3 is CASSIDRSPSYEQYF. For the CDR3, the DNA is TGTGCCAGCAGCATCGACAGGAGCCCTAGCTACGAGCAGTACTTC.

The gene calls are TRBV19 and TRBJ1-4, with D possibly matching TRBD1 (5 bases). V lost 6 bases to trimming and J lost 7 bases, with 15 bases between them. CDR1 and CDR2 (germline): LNHDA, SQIVND (reference sequence). The CDR3 runs 14 residues. The CDR3 protein is CASSPGGRGEKLFF. Written as DNA, the CDR3 is TGTGCCAGTAGCCCGGGAGGGAGGGGTGAAAAACTGTTTTTT.

Details on this clone: The same CDR3 also results from other DNA sequences found in this sample. The genes are TRBV7-2 and TRBJ1-3; the D gene is possibly TRBD1 (6 bases). Germline V gene data show CDR1 as SGHTA and CDR2 as FQGNSA. The CDR3 extends over 18 amino acids. The V gene lost 4 bases and the J gene lost 2 bases, with 21 bases spanning the gap. The CDR3 reads CASSSGGRWGAAGNTIYF. CDR3 coding DNA: TGTGCCAGCAGCTCGGGAGGGAGGTGGGGGGCGGCTGGAAACACCATATATTTT.

V is TRBV28 and J is TRBJ2-3; D call uncertain. CDR1 and CDR2 from the germline V gene are MDHEN and SYDVKM. Trimming stripped 5 bases from V and 6 bases from J, with 12 bases between. CDR3 size: 13 residues. Here the CDR3 DNA reads TGTGCCAGCAGTGGCCCTCCCCTTGATACGCAGTATTTT. Residues: CASSGPPLDTQYF.

V is TRBV28 and J is TRBJ1-2; D possibly corresponds to TRBD1 (5 bases). Germline V gene sequence: CDR1 MDHEN, CDR2 SYDVKM. Trimming pared 7 bases from V and 2 bases from J, leaving 11 bases between. CDR3 length: 13 residues. The CDR3 DNA is TGTGCCAGCACAGGGCTTTCGAACTATGGCTACACCTTC. This encodes CASTGLSNYGYTF.

The chain joins TRBV5-4 to TRBJ2-7; possible D gene TRBD1, 6 bases. Trimming removed 1 base from V and 6 bases from J, with 11 bases in between. This CDR3 comprises 13 residues. The V gene's germline CDR1 is SGHNT and CDR2 YYREEE (reference sequence). CDR3 in amino acids: CASSLYREGEQYF. Written as DNA, the CDR3 is TGTGCCAGCAGCTTGTACAGGGAAGGCGAGCAGTACTTC.

The chain has TRBV19 and TRBJ2-1, with D tentatively TRBD2 (6 bases). This CDR3 is 13 amino acids long. Germline CDR1 reads LNHDA; CDR2 reads SQIVND (reference sequence). V was shortened by 5 bases and J by 6 bases, with 11 bases between the two germline ends. In DNA, the CDR3 is TGTGCCAGTAGTTTCGTAGCGGCCAATGAGCAGTTCTTC. This encodes CASSFVAANEQFF.

This sequence joins TRBV7-9 and TRBJ1-2; 7 positions agree with TRBD1. The germline gives CDR1 SEHNR, CDR2 FQNEAQ (reference sequence). The CDR3 length is 14 residues. V dropped 5 bases and J dropped 1; count of bases not matched to a gene: 4. The CDR3 spells CASSPGQSNYGYTF. The CDR3 coding sequence is TGTGCCAGCAGCCCGGGACAGAGTAACTATGGCTACACCTTC.

This clone was picked up a small number of times. V usage is TRBV11-3 and J usage is TRBJ2-1; perhaps TRBD1 as D (5 bases). V was cut by 0 bases and J by 9 bases, with 9 bases left in between. CDR3 size: 13 residues. Germline CDR1 is SGHNT and CDR2 is YENEEA. CDR3 protein: CASSLDGASEQFF. DNA of the CDR3: TGTGCCAGCAGCTTAGATGGGGCTAGTGAGCAGTTCTTC.

The chain carries TRBV19 and TRBJ2-1; TRBD2 is a possible D gene (6 bases). Germline assignment: CDR1 LNHDA and CDR2 SQIVND (reference sequence). CDR3 length: 16 amino acids. V shed 6 bases and J shed 4 bases, with 19 bases lying between them. The CDR3 region has the DNA TGTGCCAGTAGATCCTTGACTAGACTTCAATACAATGAGCAGTTCTTC. Residues: CASRSLTRLQYNEQFF.

The chain combines TRBV29-1 with TRBJ1-3, with a possible D match to TRBD1 (6 bases). Per the germline V gene, CDR1 is SQVTM and CDR2 is ANQGSEA. This CDR3 spans 20 amino acids. V lost 6 bases and J lost 1, with 31 bases in between. The CDR3 DNA is TGCAGCGTGGGTTCTCTTCGTCGGGGACAAACCCTCGGGTCTGGAAACACCATATATTTT. Translating it yields CSVGSLRRGQTLGSGNTIYF.

For this clone: At one boundary the junction diverges from the germline segment, which might be a read error. In DNA form, the CDR3 reads TGTTCCAGCAGCCTCTACAGGGAGACAGATACGCAGTATTTT. Protein sequence: CSSSLYRETDTQYF. The rearrangement links TRBV7-9 to TRBJ2-3; tentative D call: TRBD1 (6 bases). Germline V gives CDR1 SEHNR, CDR2 FQNEAQ (reference sequence). The CDR3 is made up of 14 amino acids.

The chain is built from TRBV7-2 and TRBJ1-5, with TRBD1 as a possible D gene (5 bases). CDR3 length equals 15 residues. From germline, CDR1 is SGHTA and CDR2 FQGNSA. V gave up 0 bases and J gave up 3 bases, with 9 bases separating them. The CDR3 DNA reads TGTGCCAGCAGCTTAGCGGGACTGGTCAATCAGCCCCAGCATTTT. It is translated as CASSLAGLVNQPQHF.

The rearrangement joins TRBV2 to TRBJ2-5, with 12 bases aligning to TRBD2. CDR1 is SNHLY and CDR2 is FYNNEI in the germline V gene. V was clipped by 8 bases and J by 2 bases; unmatched bases: 3. The CDR3 spans 14 residues. The CDR3 coding sequence is TGTGCCAGCGCGGGGACTAGCGGGCAAGAGACCCAGTACTTC. Translated: CASAGTSGQETQYF.

This chain joins TRBV30 and TRBJ2-3; D gene uncertain. The CDR3 totals 13 residues. Germline lookup yields CDR1 GTSNPN and CDR2 SVGIG (reference sequence). V shed 1 base and J shed 2 bases, with 7 bases lying between them. The CDR3 DNA is TGTGCCTGGAGTGCCAGTAACACAGATACGCAGTATTTT. Protein: CAWSASNTDTQYF. Full variable domain (remainder filled in from reference TRBV30 and TRBJ2-3): SQTIHQWPATLVQPVGSPLSLECTVEGTSNPNLYWYRQAAGRGLQLLFYSVGIGQISSEVPQNLSASRPQDRQFILSSKKLLLSDSGFYLCAWSASNTDTQYFGPGTRLTVL.

V and J are TRBV6-6 and TRBJ2-7; a weak D match, TRBD2 (5 bases). Germline lookup yields CDR1 MNHNY and CDR2 SVGAGI (reference sequence). The CDR3 is 14 residues long. Trimming removed 0 bases at V and 4 bases at J, with 10 bases between. The CDR3 is CASSYSTDSYEQYF. The CDR3 region has the DNA TGTGCCAGCAGTTACTCCACGGACTCTTACGAGCAGTACTTC.

V usage is TRBV7-6 and J usage is TRBJ2-3; 8 bases fit TRBD2. Losses at the gene ends were 5 bases for V and 3 bases for J; bases not matched to a gene: 4. Germline CDR1 is SGHVS and CDR2 is FNYEAQ. The CDR3 has 14 residues. The CDR3 nucleotides read TGTGCCAGCAGCCCCAGCGGGGGTACAGATACGCAGTATTTT. Encoded protein: CASSPSGGTDTQYF.